This is a list of T cell receptor beta chains from one sample in a study of regulatory T cells in long-lasting Graves disease. TCRdb independently ran MiXCR on the multiplex PCR reads; one entry per CDR3 protein. This repertoire shows roughly 520,000 distinct CDR3 sequences, about 12% found once; its top ten account for 8.9%. The same data also contributed to another study, on T cells in Graves' hyperthyroidism and ophthalmopathy.

Here the sequenced sample was peripheral blood mononuclear cells (PBMCs), taken at new diagnosis, from a patient treated with antithyroid drugs. The receptors here all came from a woman aged 25 to 39 with Graves disease. CDR3s include the opening cysteine and the closing phenylalanine or tryptophan. D genes are given only for firm matches. For some rows the clone size is stated as once, few or many, or as a class when expanded; others skip it.

d_gene	j_gene	abundance	v_gene	CDR3nt	CDR3aa
-	TRBJ2-7	few	TRBV6-5	TGTGCCAGCGTTACCCGGCGACCGGGAGTAGGCGAGCAGTACTTC	CASVTRRPGVGEQYF
-	TRBJ1-5	many	TRBV2	TGTGCCAGCACCGAGTGGGGAGATCAGCCCCAGCATTTT	CASTEWGDQPQHF
-	TRBJ2-5	many	TRBV18	TGTGCCAGCTCACCTTCTCTTCAAGAGACCCAGTACTTC	CASSPSLQETQYF
TRBD1	TRBJ1-1	-	TRBV20-1	TGCAGTGCTAGAGGGGACAGGGGCAACACTGAAGCTTTCTTT	CSARGDRGNTEAFF
-	TRBJ2-5	many	TRBV6-2/TRBV6-3	TGTGCCAGCAGTGTCACCTGGTACATGGACACGGGGGAAGAGACCCAGTACTTC	CASSVTWYMDTGEETQYF
TRBD2	TRBJ2-1	-	TRBV20-1	TGCAGTGCTGGGGGGACTAGTTACAATGAGCAGTTCTTC	CSAGGTSYNEQFF
-	TRBJ2-7	many	TRBV20-1	TGCAGTGCTAGAGATGATGCCCACTACGAGCAGTACTTC	CSARDDAHYEQYF
-	TRBJ2-3	many	TRBV29-1	TGCAGCGCCCTGACCCTCACAGATACGCAGTATTTT	CSALTLTDTQYF
TRBD1	TRBJ2-2	many	TRBV6-1	TGTGCCAGCAGTCAAACAGGGGGCGGTTTAAGCACCGGGGAGCTGTTTTTT	CASSQTGGGLSTGELFF
TRBD2	TRBJ2-1	-	TRBV9	TGTGCCAGCAGCCAAACCAGACTAGCGGGGTACAATGAGCAGTTCTTC	CASSQTRLAGYNEQFF
TRBD2	TRBJ2-5	-	TRBV25-1	TGTGCCAGCAGTGAGAGGAGCGGGGAACGCAGAGAGTCCCAAGAGACCCAGTACTTC	CASSERSGERRESQETQYF
TRBD2	TRBJ2-1	-	TRBV20-1	TGCAGTGCCACCCGTGGGTCTAGCGGGAGAAATGAGCAGTTCTTC	CSATRGSSGRNEQFF
-	TRBJ1-4	-	TRBV27	TGTGCCAGCAGTGAAGGTCCCGGGATTAATGAAAAACTGTTTTTT	CASSEGPGINEKLFF
-	TRBJ1-2	many	TRBV12-3/TRBV12-4	TGTGCCAGCACTCATACCCCCAACCGACCCTATGGCTACACCTTC	CASTHTPNRPYGYTF
-	TRBJ2-1	many	TRBV7-9	TGTGCCAGCAGCTTAGGCTTGCTAATCTACAATGAGCAGTTCTTC	CASSLGLLIYNEQFF
TRBD2	TRBJ2-7	many	TRBV29-1	TGCAGCGTCGGGACTAGCGGATTCAGCTCCTACGAGCAGTACTTC	CSVGTSGFSSYEQYF
TRBD1	TRBJ2-7	few	TRBV19	TGTGCCAGTAGTCCTTTTAGACAGGGTGGCTACGAGCAGTACTTC	CASSPFRQGGYEQYF
-	TRBJ2-7	many	TRBV27	TGTGCCAGCGGGTTGGACAGCTCCTACGAGCAGTACTTC	CASGLDSSYEQYF
-	TRBJ2-1	few	TRBV14	TGTGCCAGCAGCCTATACGCGGGACTTGAGCAGTTCTTC	CASSLYAGLEQFF
-	TRBJ1-2	-	TRBV6-1	TGTGCCAGCGGTGAAGCGGGGGGGCGAGAAGGCTACACCTTC	CASGEAGGREGYTF
-	TRBJ2-6	few	TRBV28	TGTGCCAGCAGGGAAATCTCTGGGGCCAACGTCCTGACTTTC	CASREISGANVLTF
TRBD2	TRBJ2-7	many	TRBV9	TGTGCCAGCAGCCAAGGACTAGCGGGATACGAGCAGTACTTC	CASSQGLAGYEQYF
-	TRBJ1-1	many	TRBV6-5	TGTGCCAGCAGTTACTCAGTCGACTTGAACACTGAAGCTTTCTTT	CASSYSVDLNTEAFF
-	TRBJ1-4	many	TRBV7-2	TGTGCCAGCAGCCTCTTCGGGAGGGCGGGGGAAAAACTGTTTTTT	CASSLFGRAGEKLFF
-	TRBJ2-1	-	TRBV9	TGTGCCAGCAGCGTAGGGGGAATATACAATGAGCAGTTCTTC	CASSVGGIYNEQFF
TRBD2	TRBJ2-7	-	TRBV7-9	TGTGCCAGCAGCTTGAGCGGGAGGTATTACGAGCAGTACTTC	CASSLSGRYYEQYF
TRBD1	TRBJ1-1	many	TRBV28	TGTGCCAGCAGTTTGGGACAGGGGGTAGGTGCGACTGAAGCTTTCTTT	CASSLGQGVGATEAFF
-	TRBJ2-5	many	TRBV20-1	TGCAGTGCTCCCGATGGAAAGGAGACCCAGTACTTC	CSAPDGKETQYF
-	TRBJ2-6	few	TRBV20-1	TGCAGTGCTAGAGCGGGAGTTGGGTCTGGGGCCAACGTCCTGACTTTC	CSARAGVGSGANVLTF
-	TRBJ2-3	-	TRBV15	TGTGCCACCAGCGGTGTGGGAGGTTACTCCACAGATACGCAGTATTTT	CATSGVGGYSTDTQYF
TRBD2	TRBJ2-1	many	TRBV24-1	TGTGCCACCAGTGATTCGTGGACTAGCACTCACAATGAGCAGTTCTTC	CATSDSWTSTHNEQFF
TRBD1	TRBJ2-3	few	TRBV5-6	TGTGCCAGCAGCGATCGACAGGGGCGGATAGATACGCAGTATTTT	CASSDRQGRIDTQYF
-	TRBJ2-1	many	TRBV10-3	TGTGCCATCAGTGACCCAGGGACGTCCTACAATGAGCAGTTCTTC	CAISDPGTSYNEQFF
-	TRBJ1-2	many	TRBV30	TGTGCCTGTCCTGCGCAGAGCTATGGCTACACCTTC	CACPAQSYGYTF
-	TRBJ1-2	-	TRBV7-2	TGTGCCAGCAGCCCCGGGCCACAAAACTATGGCTACACCTTC	CASSPGPQNYGYTF
-	TRBJ2-1	many	TRBV9	TGTGCCAGCAGCGTAAGGGTATCGGTTTACGAGGGCGGCAATGAGCAGTTCTTC	CASSVRVSVYEGGNEQFF
TRBD2	TRBJ2-5	many	TRBV5-1	TGCGCCAGCAGCCAGTTAGCGGGAGTGGAGACCCAGTACTTC	CASSQLAGVETQYF
-	TRBJ2-2	few	TRBV27	TGTGCCAGCAGTTTCGTCTCGAACACCGGGGAGCTGTTTTTT	CASSFVSNTGELFF
-	TRBJ2-2	-	TRBV15	TGTGCCACCAGCGGGGATTTACAGGATTCCGGGGAGCTGTTTTTT	CATSGDLQDSGELFF
TRBD2	TRBJ2-7	-	TRBV18	TGTGCCAGCTCACCCCTTCCGACTAGCGTGGCCTACGAGCAGTACTTC	CASSPLPTSVAYEQYF
-	TRBJ2-7	many	TRBV28	TGTGCCAGCAGTTCCCCGGGCAGGGACCCGTACGAGCAGTACTTC	CASSSPGRDPYEQYF
TRBD2	TRBJ2-2	many	TRBV27	TGTGCCAGCAGTAGTCCCAGCGGGAGGCCAACGAACACCGGGGAGCTGTTTTTT	CASSSPSGRPTNTGELFF
-	TRBJ2-7	-	TRBV27	TGTGCCAGCAGTCCCGAACCCCTAGCAACCGAGCAGTACTTC	CASSPEPLATEQYF
TRBD2	TRBJ2-3	-	TRBV20-1	TGCAGTGCTACCGCGGGAGTAGAGAGCACAGATACGCAGTATTTT	CSATAGVESTDTQYF
TRBD1	TRBJ1-2	many	TRBV30	TGTGCCTGGAGCTTGGGGACAGGGTATGGCTACACCTTC	CAWSLGTGYGYTF
-	TRBJ2-7	many	TRBV28	TGTGCCACCGTACAGGGAGCCTCCTACGAGCAGTACTTC	CATVQGASYEQYF
-	TRBJ1-1	many	TRBV6-1	TGTGCCAGCAGCCACGACGAGAACACTGAAGCTTTCTTT	CASSHDENTEAFF
TRBD2	TRBJ2-1	many	TRBV2	TGTGCCAGCCGGAGGGAGGGCGTGTCCTACAATGAGCAGTTCTTC	CASRREGVSYNEQFF
TRBD1	TRBJ1-4	-	TRBV11-2	TGTGCCAGCAGCTTAGGCGACAGGGACCGAGAAAAACTGTTTTTT	CASSLGDRDREKLFF
-	TRBJ2-1	few	TRBV27	TGTGCCAGCAGTTATCAAAGGGGGTCCTACAATGAGCAGTTCTTC	CASSYQRGSYNEQFF
TRBD1	TRBJ1-2	many	TRBV19	TGTGCCAGTAGTCGACGCGGACAGGGGGCTCCCTTCCCCTATGGCTACACCTTC	CASSRRGQGAPFPYGYTF
-	TRBJ2-7	many	TRBV14	TGTGCCAGCAGTCACTATGGATACGAGCAGTACTTC	CASSHYGYEQYF